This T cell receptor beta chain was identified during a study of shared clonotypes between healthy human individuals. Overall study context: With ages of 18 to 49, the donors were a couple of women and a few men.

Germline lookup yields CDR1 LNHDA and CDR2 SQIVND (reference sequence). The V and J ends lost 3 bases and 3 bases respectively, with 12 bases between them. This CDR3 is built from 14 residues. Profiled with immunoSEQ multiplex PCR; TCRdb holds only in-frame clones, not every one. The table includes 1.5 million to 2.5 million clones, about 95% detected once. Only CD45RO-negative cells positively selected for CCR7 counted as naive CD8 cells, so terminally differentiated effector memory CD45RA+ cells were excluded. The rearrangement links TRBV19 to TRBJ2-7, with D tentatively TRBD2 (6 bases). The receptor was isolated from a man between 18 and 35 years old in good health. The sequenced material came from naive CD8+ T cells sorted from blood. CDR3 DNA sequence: TGTGCCAGTAGTATTCTGTGGGGGGACTACGAGCAGTACTTC. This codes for CASSILWGDYEQYF.